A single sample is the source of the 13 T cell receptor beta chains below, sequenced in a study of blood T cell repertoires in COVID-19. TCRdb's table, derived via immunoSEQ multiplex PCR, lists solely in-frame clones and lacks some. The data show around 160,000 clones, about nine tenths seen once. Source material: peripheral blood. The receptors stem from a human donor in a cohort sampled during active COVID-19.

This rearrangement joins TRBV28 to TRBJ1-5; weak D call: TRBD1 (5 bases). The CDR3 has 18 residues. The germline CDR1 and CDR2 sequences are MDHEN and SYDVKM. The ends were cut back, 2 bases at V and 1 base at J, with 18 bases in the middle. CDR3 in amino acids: CASSLQGRVWSSNQPQHF. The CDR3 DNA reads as TGTGCCAGCAGTTTACAGGGCAGGGTCTGGTCGAGCAATCAGCCCCAGCATTTT.

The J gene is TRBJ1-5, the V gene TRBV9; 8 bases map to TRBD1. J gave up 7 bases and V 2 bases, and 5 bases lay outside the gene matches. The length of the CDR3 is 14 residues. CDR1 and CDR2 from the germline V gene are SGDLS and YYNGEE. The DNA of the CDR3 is TGTGCCAGCAGCGTGGGACAGGTTGGACAGCCCCAGCATTTT. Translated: CASSVGQVGQPQHF.

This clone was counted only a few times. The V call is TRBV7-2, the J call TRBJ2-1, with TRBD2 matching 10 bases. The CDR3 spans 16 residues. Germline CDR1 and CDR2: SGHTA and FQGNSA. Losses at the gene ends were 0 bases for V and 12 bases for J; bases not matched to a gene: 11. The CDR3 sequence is CASSLAIAGGGAGQFF. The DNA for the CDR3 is TGTGCCAGCAGCTTAGCTATAGCGGGAGGAGGTGCTGGGCAGTTCTTC.

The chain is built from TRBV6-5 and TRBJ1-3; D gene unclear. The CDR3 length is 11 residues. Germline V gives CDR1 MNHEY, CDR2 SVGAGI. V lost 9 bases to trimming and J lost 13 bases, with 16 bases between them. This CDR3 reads CASRAGFDIYF. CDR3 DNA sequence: TGTGCCAGTCGGGCGGGATTCGATATATATTTT.

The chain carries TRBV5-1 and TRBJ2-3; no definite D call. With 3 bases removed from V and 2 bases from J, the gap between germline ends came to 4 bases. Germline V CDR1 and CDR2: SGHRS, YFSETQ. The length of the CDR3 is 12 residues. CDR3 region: CASSYNTDTQYF. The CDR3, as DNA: TGCGCCAGCAGCTATAACACAGATACGCAGTATTTT.

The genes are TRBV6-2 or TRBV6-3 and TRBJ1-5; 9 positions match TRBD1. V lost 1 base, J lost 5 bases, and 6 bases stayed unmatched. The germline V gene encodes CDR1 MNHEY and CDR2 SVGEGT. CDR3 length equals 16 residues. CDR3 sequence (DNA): TGTGCCAGCAGTTACTTGGGACAGGGAGGGGATCAGCCCCAGCATTTT. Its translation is CASSYLGQGGDQPQHF.

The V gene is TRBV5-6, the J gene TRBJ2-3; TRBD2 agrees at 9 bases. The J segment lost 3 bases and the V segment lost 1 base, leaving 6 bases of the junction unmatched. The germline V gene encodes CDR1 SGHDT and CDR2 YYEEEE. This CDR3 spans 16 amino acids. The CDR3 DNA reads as TGTGCCAGCAGCTTGCGGCTAGCGGGGCGTACAGATACGCAGTATTTT. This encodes CASSLRLAGRTDTQYF.

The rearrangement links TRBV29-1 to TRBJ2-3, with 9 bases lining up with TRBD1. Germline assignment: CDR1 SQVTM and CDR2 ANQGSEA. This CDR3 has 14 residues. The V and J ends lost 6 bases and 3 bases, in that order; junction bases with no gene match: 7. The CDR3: CSVPGQGTTDTQYF. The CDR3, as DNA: TGCAGCGTCCCGGGACAGGGCACAACAGATACGCAGTATTTT.

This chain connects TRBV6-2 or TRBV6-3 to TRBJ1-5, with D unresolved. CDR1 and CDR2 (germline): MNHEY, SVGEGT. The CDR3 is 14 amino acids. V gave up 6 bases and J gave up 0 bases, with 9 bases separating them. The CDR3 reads CASSQHYSNQPQHF. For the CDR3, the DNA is TGTGCCAGCAGCCAGCACTATAGCAATCAGCCCCAGCATTTT.

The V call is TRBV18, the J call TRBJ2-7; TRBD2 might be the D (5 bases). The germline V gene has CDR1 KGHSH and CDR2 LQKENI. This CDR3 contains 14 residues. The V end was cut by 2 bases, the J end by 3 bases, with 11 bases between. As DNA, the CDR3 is TGTGCCAGCTCACCAACGACTAACTACTACGAGCAGTACTTC. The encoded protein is CASSPTTNYYEQYF.

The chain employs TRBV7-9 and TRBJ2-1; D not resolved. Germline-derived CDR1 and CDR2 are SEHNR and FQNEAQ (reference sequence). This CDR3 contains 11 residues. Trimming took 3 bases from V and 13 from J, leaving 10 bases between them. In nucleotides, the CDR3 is TGTGCCAGCAGCTTCGGGTCTGGTCAGTTCTTC. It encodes CASSFGSGQFF.

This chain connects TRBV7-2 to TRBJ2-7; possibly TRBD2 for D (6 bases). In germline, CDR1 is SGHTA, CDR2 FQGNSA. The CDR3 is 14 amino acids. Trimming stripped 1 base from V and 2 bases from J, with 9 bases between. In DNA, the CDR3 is TGTGCCAGCAGCTTAGACGGGAGCGCCTACGAGCAGTACTTC. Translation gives CASSLDGSAYEQYF.

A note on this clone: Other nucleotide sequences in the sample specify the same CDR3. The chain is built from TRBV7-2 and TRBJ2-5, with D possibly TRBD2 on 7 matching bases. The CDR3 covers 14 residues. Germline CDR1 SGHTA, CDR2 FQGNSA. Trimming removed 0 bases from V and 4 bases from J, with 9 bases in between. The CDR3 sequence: CASSLAGGGETQYF. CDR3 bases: TGTGCCAGCAGCTTAGCAGGGGGGGGAGAGACCCAGTACTTC.